Sequencing of this T cell receptor beta chain was carried out in a study of T cells after yellow fever vaccination. Making TCR cDNA involved 5'RACE template switching, which added UMIs and a universal primer site. TCRdb independently ran MiXCR on the 5' RACE reads; one entry per CDR3 protein. Of under 500,000 distinct CDR3 sequences in the sample, around a sixth were seen once. Study results and caveats: Most clones from primary vaccination resurfaced after the booster (around 97% CD4, approximately 88% CD8). Clonotypes shared by both compartments, CD4 and CD8, made up a small share.

CDR3 length: 16 residues. With 0 bases removed from V and 4 bases from J, the gap between germline ends came to 11 bases. From germline, CDR1 is SGHRS and CDR2 YFSETQ. About this clonotype itself: Antigen unknown.

This rearrangement joins TRBV5-1 to TRBJ2-6; tentatively, D is TRBD1 (5 bases). Sequences were derived from PBMCs, sampled before the yellow fever booster vaccination. This sequence originates from a man aged 18 to 29 who received the YFV17D yellow fever vaccine. CDR3 bases: TGCGCCAGCAGCTTGGTCGACAGACCCGGGGCCAACGTCCTGACTTTC. Encoded protein: CASSLVDRPGANVLTF.